This is a list of T cell receptor beta chains from one sample in a study of blood T cell repertoires in COVID-19. The protocol was immunoSEQ multiplex PCR, while the TCRdb copy is restricted to in-frame clones and leaves out a portion. The data contain some 52,000 clones, about 85% of them singletons. Sequencing was done on a sample of peripheral blood. Receptors were obtained from a man in his fifties or sixties with acute or convalescent COVID-19. Each CDR3 is given with its conserved first and last residue. A D gene is named only where the DNA matches it firmly. Clone size appears in some rows only: once, few, many, or a class for an expanded clone.

d_call: TRBD1
j_call: TRBJ1-4
v_call: TRBV5-1
clone_size: few
cdr3_aa: CASSLTDRPFRGELFF
cdr3_nt: TGCGCCAGCAGCTTAACGGACAGGCCTTTCAGAGGAGAACTGTTTTTT

d_call: TRBD1
j_call: TRBJ2-5
v_call: TRBV19
clone_size: .
cdr3_aa: CASSIYRGETQYF
cdr3_nt: TGTGCCAGTAGTATATACAGGGGAGAGACCCAGTACTTC

d_call: TRBD1
j_call: TRBJ1-2
v_call: TRBV29-1
clone_size: .
cdr3_aa: CSVGQGGGYTF
cdr3_nt: TGCAGCGTAGGACAGGGGGGAGGCTACACCTTC

d_call: .
j_call: TRBJ1-6
v_call: TRBV11-2
clone_size: .
cdr3_aa: CASSLDPGFNSPLHF
cdr3_nt: TGTGCCAGCAGCTTAGATCCAGGCTTCAATTCACCCCTCCACTTT

d_call: .
j_call: TRBJ2-1
v_call: TRBV27
clone_size: .
cdr3_aa: CASSLSIGRVEQFF
cdr3_nt: TGTGCCAGCAGTTTATCGATTGGCAGGGTTGAGCAGTTCTTC

d_call: .
j_call: TRBJ2-5
v_call: TRBV10-2
clone_size: .
cdr3_aa: CASSGRRDSETQYF
cdr3_nt: TGCGCCAGCAGTGGCCGCAGGGACTCAGAGACCCAGTACTTC

d_call: .
j_call: TRBJ1-6
v_call: TRBV12-3/TRBV12-4
clone_size: once
cdr3_aa: CASSLTGDSPLHF
cdr3_nt: TGTGCCAGCAGTCTAACAGGAGATTCACCCCTCCACTTT

d_call: TRBD1
j_call: TRBJ1-1
v_call: TRBV4-1
clone_size: once
cdr3_aa: CASSQGTGRTTEAFF
cdr3_nt: TGCGCCAGCAGCCAGGGGACAGGGAGGACCACTGAAGCTTTCTTT

d_call: .
j_call: TRBJ2-3
v_call: TRBV3-1/TRBV3-2
clone_size: .
cdr3_aa: CASSYRTSRGDTQYF
cdr3_nt: TGTGCCAGCAGCTACAGGACCTCCCGAGGAGATACGCAGTATTTT

d_call: TRBD1
j_call: TRBJ2-3
v_call: TRBV2
clone_size: .
cdr3_aa: CASSAQGRRTDTQYF
cdr3_nt: TGTGCCAGCAGTGCACAGGGGCGTCGGACAGATACGCAGTATTTT

d_call: .
j_call: TRBJ2-7
v_call: TRBV5-1
clone_size: .
cdr3_aa: CASSLGVNEGHEQYF
cdr3_nt: TGCGCCAGCAGCTTGGGGGTTAATGAGGGTCACGAGCAGTACTTC

d_call: TRBD1
j_call: TRBJ2-3
v_call: TRBV10-2
clone_size: .
cdr3_aa: CASTGTGLDTQYF
cdr3_nt: TGCGCCAGCACTGGGACAGGGTTGGATACGCAGTATTTT

d_call: TRBD1
j_call: TRBJ1-2
v_call: TRBV7-8
clone_size: .
cdr3_aa: CASSYRDRGLGGYTF
cdr3_nt: TGTGCCAGCAGCTATAGAGACAGGGGGCTCGGTGGCTACACCTTC

d_call: TRBD1
j_call: TRBJ1-2
v_call: TRBV3-1/TRBV3-2
clone_size: once
cdr3_aa: CASSQDPGGFYGYTF
cdr3_nt: TGTGCCAGCAGCCAAGATCCAGGGGGCTTCTATGGCTACACCTTC

d_call: .
j_call: TRBJ1-3
v_call: TRBV7-9
clone_size: .
cdr3_aa: CASSFGGGNTIYF
cdr3_nt: TGTGCCAGCAGCTTTGGGGGGGGAAACACCATATATTTT

d_call: .
j_call: TRBJ1-6
v_call: TRBV11-2
clone_size: .
cdr3_aa: CASSLTGLYNSPLHF
cdr3_nt: TGTGCCAGCAGCTTAACCGGACTCTATAATTCACCCCTCCACTTT

d_call: TRBD2
j_call: TRBJ2-7
v_call: TRBV2
clone_size: .
cdr3_aa: CASRRTSGEQYF
cdr3_nt: TGTGCCAGCAGGCGAACTAGCGGCGAGCAGTACTTC

d_call: TRBD1
j_call: TRBJ1-2
v_call: TRBV28
clone_size: .
cdr3_aa: CASSTTGGSYGYTF
cdr3_nt: TGTGCCAGCAGCACAACAGGGGGGAGTTATGGCTACACCTTC